One sample yielded the 10 T cell receptor beta chains listed below, sequenced in a study of T-cell reconstitution after alpha-beta-depleted transplantation in children. Unique molecular identifiers were incorporated when the TCRbeta library was constructed. TCRdb reprocessed the PCR reads via MiXCR and lists one record per CDR3 protein. The table shows 150,000 to 200,000 distinct CDR3 sequences, with just over 14% occurring only once. The sequenced sample was PBMCs from the stem cell graft donor, obtained from the stem cell graft. These receptors all stem from a human donor who donated a stem cell graft to a child with acute lymphoblastic leukemia.

This clonotype was detected only a few times. The chain joins TRBV20-1 to TRBJ2-1; 13 bases agree with TRBD2. The CDR3 spans 14 residues. Germline loops: CDR1 DFQATT, CDR2 SNEGSKA (reference sequence). V lost 8 bases to trimming and J lost 7 bases; unmatched junction nucleotides: 8. Here the CDR3 DNA reads TGCAGTCCAGCTAGGACTAGCGGGAGAAATGAGCAGTTCTTC. This translates into CSPARTSGRNEQFF.

This clonotype was counted only a few times. The chain recombines TRBV28 with TRBJ2-5; D uncertain. CDR1 is MDHEN and CDR2 is SYDVKM in the germline V gene. The CDR3 totals 15 residues. V was trimmed by 5 bases and J by 1 base, leaving 14 bases between them. In DNA form, the CDR3 reads TGTGCCAGCAGTCCTCAGGATAGGATCCAAGAGACCCAGTACTTC. Translated, it gives CASSPQDRIQETQYF. The full variable domain, with the rest looked up from reference TRBV28 and TRBJ2-5, is DVKVTQSSRYLVKRTGEKVFLECVQDMDHENMFWYRQDPGLGLRLIYFSYDVKMKEKGDIPEGYSVSREKKERFSLILESASTNQTSMYLCASSPQDRIQETQYFGPGTRLLVL.

This clonotype was recorded many times. The chain uses TRBV29-1 and TRBJ1-1, with TRBD1 matching over 9 bases. CDR3 length: 13 amino acids. Trimming took 7 bases from V and 4 from J; bases not matched to a gene: 7. Per germline, CDR1 SQVTM and CDR2 ANQGSEA. The CDR3 DNA is TGCAGCGGCGTAGACAGGGGGGTCACTGAAGCTTTCTTT. This translates into CSGVDRGVTEAFF.

This clonotype has at least ten counts. The rearrangement links TRBV12-3 or TRBV12-4 to TRBJ2-1; maybe TRBD2 (5 bases). This CDR3 contains 16 residues. With 5 bases removed from V and 4 bases from J, the gap between germline ends came to 18 bases. Here the CDR3 reads CASSPIGIKVYNEQFF. The CDR3 DNA sequence: TGTGCCAGCAGTCCAATCGGGATCAAAGTTTACAATGAGCAGTTCTTC.

This chain joins TRBV12-3 or TRBV12-4 and TRBJ2-3; D is perhaps TRBD2 (5 bases). The CDR3 runs 15 residues. V gave up 7 bases and J gave up 5 bases, with 19 bases separating them. CDR3 DNA: TGTGCCAGCAACTCTTTTGGAGGTGCACAAGATACGCAGTATTTT. Amino acids: CASNSFGGAQDTQYF.

The chain recombines TRBV5-1 with TRBJ2-2; D possibly uses TRBD1 or TRBD2 (8 bases each). The germline V gene encodes CDR1 SGHRS and CDR2 YFSETQ. Trimming left V 4 bases short and J 4 bases short, with 20 bases between. The CDR3 is 17 amino acids. The CDR3 DNA sequence: TGCGCCAGCAGCGCGGACAGGGCGGGAGGACTCACCGGGGAGCTGTTTTTT. This encodes CASSADRAGGLTGELFF.

Ten or more counts support this clonotype. This chain links TRBV10-3 with TRBJ2-7, with D unresolved. V lost 0 bases, J lost 2 bases, and 11 bases lay in between. CDR3 size: 15 residues. Germline loops: CDR1 ENHRY, CDR2 SYGVKD. CDR3 DNA sequence: TGTGCCATCAGTGAGTCGGAAAGGATGGCCTACGAGCAGTACTTC. Its translation is CAISESERMAYEQYF.

This clonotype was observed many times. The CDR3, as DNA: TGTGCCAGTAGTAGCTTTGGAGGATATAATGAAAAACTGTTTTTT. This codes for CASSSFGGYNEKLFF. The chain has TRBV19 and TRBJ1-4; D is uncertain. The germline gives CDR1 LNHDA, CDR2 SQIVND (reference sequence). The CDR3 extends over 15 amino acids. V was cut by 4 bases and J by 4 bases, with 13 bases left in between.

The gene calls are TRBV2 and TRBJ2-7; possibly TRBD1 or TRBD2 for D (5 bases each). CDR1 and CDR2 (germline): SNHLY, FYNNEI. V was trimmed by 10 bases and J by 0 bases, leaving 19 bases between them. There are 15 residues in the CDR3. CDR3 bases: TGTGCCATCCCCCGATCGGGACGGTTCTCCTACGAGCAGTACTTC. This translates into CAIPRSGRFSYEQYF.

This clonotype has a count of ten or more. The CDR3 DNA reads as TGTGCCAGCAGTTATACCTCCTCTGGAAACACCATATATTTT. Translating gives CASSYTSSGNTIYF. The chain has TRBV6-2 or TRBV6-3 and TRBJ1-3; D unclear. There are 14 residues in the CDR3. Germline CDR1 reads MNHEY; CDR2 reads SVGEGT. Trimming removed 3 bases at V and 0 bases at J, with 6 bases between.